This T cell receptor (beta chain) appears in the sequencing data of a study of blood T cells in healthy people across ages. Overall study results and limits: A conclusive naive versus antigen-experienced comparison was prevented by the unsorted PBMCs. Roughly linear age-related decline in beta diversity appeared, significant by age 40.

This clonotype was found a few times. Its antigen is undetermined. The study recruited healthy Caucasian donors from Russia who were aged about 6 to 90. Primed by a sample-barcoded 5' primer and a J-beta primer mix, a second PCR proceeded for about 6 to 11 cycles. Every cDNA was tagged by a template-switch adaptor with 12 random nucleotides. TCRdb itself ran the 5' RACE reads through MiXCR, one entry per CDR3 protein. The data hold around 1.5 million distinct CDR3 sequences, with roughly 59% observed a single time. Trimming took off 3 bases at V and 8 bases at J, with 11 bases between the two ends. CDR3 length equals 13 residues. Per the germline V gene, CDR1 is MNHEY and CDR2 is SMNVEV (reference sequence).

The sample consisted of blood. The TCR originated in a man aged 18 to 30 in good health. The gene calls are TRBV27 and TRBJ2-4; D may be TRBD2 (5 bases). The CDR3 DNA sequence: TGTGCCAGCAGTTTTGAGGGTCCGCACATTCAGTACTTC. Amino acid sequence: CASSFEGPHIQYF.